A single sample is the source of the 18 T cell receptor beta chains below, sequenced in a study of T cell responses to AZD1222 COVID-19 vaccine. The protocol was immunoSEQ multiplex PCR, while the TCRdb copy is restricted to in-frame clones and leaves out a portion. The top ten hold around 4.4% of the sample, which has 95,000 to 150,000 clones, around nine tenths seen once. This sample comprised peripheral blood, obtained 28 days after the second dose of the MenACWY control vaccine. These receptors were taken from an adult who received the MenACWY meningococcal vaccine as a control.

The chain has TRBV5-1 and TRBJ2-1; TRBD2 is a possible D gene (7 bases). The CDR3 spans 16 residues. Germline V gene data show CDR1 as SGHRS and CDR2 as YFSETQ. Trimming took off 4 bases at V and 2 bases at J, with 16 bases between the two ends. In DNA, the CDR3 is TGCGCCAGCAGCCAGGAGAGGGGGGGCACCTACAATGAGCAGTTCTTC. Amino acid sequence: CASSQERGGTYNEQFF.

The chain uses TRBV19 and TRBJ2-1; TRBD1 matches 9 bases. The CDR3 runs to 15 residues. The germline V gene encodes CDR1 LNHDA and CDR2 SQIVND (reference sequence). V lost 7 bases and J lost 4; bases outside the gene matches: 8. Here the CDR3 DNA reads TGTGCCAGTAAGATTCCGGGACAGGGATACAATGAGCAGTTCTTC. It specifies CASKIPGQGYNEQFF.

The CDR3: CASSQDLTGYGEQYF. CDR3 bases: TGTGCCAGCAGCCAAGATCTAACGGGCTACGGCGAGCAGTACTTC. The chain recombines TRBV3-1 (or the pseudogene TRBV3-2) with TRBJ2-7; D gene ambiguous. CDR1 is LGHDT and CDR2 is YNNKEL in the germline V gene (reference sequence). V was trimmed by 0 bases and J by 6 bases, leaving 15 bases between them. The CDR3 consists of 15 residues.

This chain joins TRBV7-3 and TRBJ2-1; 8 nucleotides line up with TRBD2. This CDR3 has 15 residues. With V trimmed by 5 bases and J by 2 bases, 5 bases remained unmatched. Germline V CDR1 and CDR2: SGHTA, FQGTGA. CDR3 protein: CASSNGLAAYNEQFF. The CDR3 nucleotides are TGTGCCAGCAGCAATGGACTAGCAGCCTACAATGAGCAGTTCTTC.

This chain connects TRBV28 to TRBJ2-5; TRBD2 aligns across 13 bases. Trimming removed 5 bases from V and 5 bases from J; junction bases left unmatched: 8. The CDR3 has 16 amino acids. CDR1 MDHEN and CDR2 SYDVKM come from the germline V gene. The CDR3 DNA sequence: TGTGCCAGCAGTCTCGGACTAGCGGGAGCTATTGAGACCCAGTACTTC. Translating it yields CASSLGLAGAIETQYF.

J is TRBJ2-5 and V is TRBV24-1; the match to TRBD1 covers 9 bases. CDR1 is KGHDR and CDR2 is SFDVKD in the germline V gene. Losses at the gene ends were 4 bases for V and 4 bases for J; bases not matched to a gene: 6. This CDR3 contains 15 residues. The CDR3 DNA reads TGTGCCACCAGTGAGAGACAGGGGGGGCCAGAGACCCAGTACTTC. Translating it yields CATSERQGGPETQYF.

V and J are TRBV27 and TRBJ1-5; D remains unclear. V was clipped by 3 bases and J by 3 bases, with 3 bases between them. The CDR3 spans 12 residues. Germline loops: CDR1 MNHEY, CDR2 SMNVEV (reference sequence). The DNA for the CDR3 is TGTGCCAGCAGTTTTATCAATCAGCCCCAGCATTTT. This encodes CASSFINQPQHF.

The V and J genes are TRBV7-6 and TRBJ2-3, with TRBD2 matching 9 bases. With 2 bases clipped from V and 6 bases from J, the junction kept 9 bases outside the gene matches. This CDR3 spans 16 amino acids. CDR1 is SGHVS, CDR2 FNYEAQ, per germline. This CDR3 reads CASSLSAGGPRDTQYF. The CDR3 coding sequence is TGTGCCAGCAGCTTATCGGCGGGGGGGCCGAGGGATACGCAGTATTTT. The whole variable domain, remainder taken from reference TRBV7-6 and TRBJ2-3, is GAGVSQSPRYKVTKRGQDVALRCDPISGHVSLYWYRQALGQGPEFLTYFNYEAQQDKSGLPNDRFSAERPEGSISTLTIQRTEQRDSAMYRCASSLSAGGPRDTQYFGPGTRLTVL.

Only one count was recorded for this clone. The chain uses TRBV24-1 and TRBJ2-3; D might be TRBD1 or TRBD2, each matching 5 bases. The V gene lost 3 bases and the J gene lost 2 bases, with 11 bases spanning the gap. The V gene's germline CDR1 is KGHDR and CDR2 SFDVKD. The length of the CDR3 is 15 residues. As DNA, the CDR3 is TGTGCCACCAGTGATCCCGGGACCCCCACAGATACGCAGTATTTT. It codes for CATSDPGTPTDTQYF.

This chain connects TRBV6-1 to TRBJ2-7; possible D gene TRBD1, 5 bases. The V end was cut by 3 bases, the J end by 4 bases, with 7 bases between. CDR1 and CDR2 (germline): MNHNS, SASEGT. CDR3 length: 12 residues. Written as DNA, the CDR3 is TGTGCCAGCAGTGATCAGGGTTACGAGCAGTACTTC. Translated, it gives CASSDQGYEQYF.

This clone showed up just a few times. The chain joins TRBV25-1 to TRBJ2-3; D unresolved. Deletions cut 6 bases from V and 9 bases from J, with 19 bases between. Germline CDR1 is MGHDK and CDR2 is SYGVNS. The CDR3 sequence is 14 residues long. The CDR3 sequence: CASSNLGRSETQYF. CDR3 coding DNA: TGTGCCAGCAGCAACCTTGGAAGAAGTGAGACGCAGTATTTT.

The CDR3 DNA is TGTGCCAGCAGTACTATAAGCGGTGGAGGGCATGGCTACACCTTC. Amino acid sequence: CASSTISGGGHGYTF. The chain links TRBV6-5 to TRBJ1-2; D remains ambiguous. The CDR3 covers 15 residues. The V gene's germline CDR1 is MNHEY and CDR2 SVGAGI. With 5 bases removed from V and 6 bases from J, the gap between germline ends came to 19 bases.

V usage is TRBV5-6 and J usage is TRBJ2-3; perhaps TRBD2 as D (6 bases). The germline CDR1 and CDR2 sequences are SGHDT and YYEEEE. V dropped 2 bases and J dropped 1 base, with 17 bases sitting between them. The CDR3 length is 17 residues. The CDR3 loop reads CASSFWALATRTDTQYF. CDR3 sequence (DNA): TGTGCCAGCAGCTTTTGGGCCCTAGCGACCCGCACAGATACGCAGTATTTT.

This clone was counted once. The CDR3 nucleotides read TGTGCCAGCTCACCGAGCGGGAGTGGGACCCAGTACTTC. Translated: CASSPSGSGTQYF. The chain links TRBV18 to TRBJ2-5; 8 nucleotides align to TRBD2. This CDR3 has 13 amino acids. Germline V gives CDR1 KGHSH, CDR2 LQKENI. V dropped 3 bases and J dropped 7; count of bases not matched to a gene: 4.

The rearrangement uses TRBV15 and TRBJ2-2; D is unclear. The ends were cut back, 0 bases at V and 4 bases at J, with 6 bases in the middle. The CDR3 runs to 14 residues. Per germline, CDR1 LNHNV and CDR2 YYDKDF (reference sequence). The CDR3 protein is CATSREVVTGELFF. In DNA form, the CDR3 reads TGTGCCACCAGCAGAGAGGTGGTCACCGGGGAGCTGTTTTTT.

The chain uses TRBV3-1 (or the pseudogene TRBV3-2) and TRBJ2-2; unclear D gene. Germline values: CDR1 LGHDT, CDR2 YNNKEL (reference sequence). The CDR3 totals 15 residues. V was pared by 8 bases and J by 2 bases, with 15 bases between. The CDR3 loop reads CASARFPINTGELFF. The CDR3 DNA is TGTGCCAGCGCCCGCTTTCCCATTAACACCGGGGAGCTGTTTTTT.

J is TRBJ2-1 and V is TRBV14; 7 positions match TRBD1. Germline trimming cut 2 bases from V and 0 bases from J; bases unmatched to any gene: 7. CDR3 length: 17 amino acids. Germline V gene sequence: CDR1 SGHDN, CDR2 FVKESK. The CDR3 DNA reads TGTGCCAGCAGCCAACCCACAGGGGAAGCCTCCTACAATGAGCAGTTCTTC. Its protein product is CASSQPTGEASYNEQFF.

V is TRBV27 and J is TRBJ1-1; D perhaps matches TRBD1 (6 bases). The CDR3 length is 13 residues. V dropped 5 bases and J dropped 11 bases, with 18 bases sitting between them. Per the germline V gene, CDR1 is MNHEY and CDR2 is SMNVEV (reference sequence). The CDR3 sequence is CASSLNWGGHAFF. In DNA form, the CDR3 reads TGTGCCAGCAGTCTAAATTGGGGGGGCCACGCTTTCTTT.